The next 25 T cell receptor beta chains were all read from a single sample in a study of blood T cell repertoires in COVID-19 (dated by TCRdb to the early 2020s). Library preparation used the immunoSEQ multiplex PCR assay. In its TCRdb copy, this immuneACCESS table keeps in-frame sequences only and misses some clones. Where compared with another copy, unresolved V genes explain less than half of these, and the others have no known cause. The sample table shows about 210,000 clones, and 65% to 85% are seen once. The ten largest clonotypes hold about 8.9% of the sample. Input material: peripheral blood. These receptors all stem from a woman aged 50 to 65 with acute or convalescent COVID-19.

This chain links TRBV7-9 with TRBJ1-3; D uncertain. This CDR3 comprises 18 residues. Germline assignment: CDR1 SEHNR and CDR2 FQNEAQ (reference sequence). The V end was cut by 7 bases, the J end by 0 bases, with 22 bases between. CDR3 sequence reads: CASTPSVLVWDSGNTIYF. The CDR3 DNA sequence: TGTGCCAGCACCCCTAGCGTCTTGGTTTGGGACTCTGGAAACACCATATATTTT.

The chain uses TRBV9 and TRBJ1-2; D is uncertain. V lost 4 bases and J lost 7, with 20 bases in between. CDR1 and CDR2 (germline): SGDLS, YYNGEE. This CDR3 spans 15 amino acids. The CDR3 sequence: CASSPSVGIPTGYTF. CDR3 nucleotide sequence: TGTGCCAGCAGCCCCTCTGTCGGGATACCAACTGGCTACACCTTC.

The CDR3 DNA sequence: TGTGCCACCAGTGATGGCAGGGTAGGGACTGAAGCTTTCTTT. Translating gives CATSDGRVGTEAFF. V gene TRBV24-1 combines with J gene TRBJ1-1; weak D call: TRBD1 (5 bases). There are 14 residues in the CDR3. V was trimmed by 3 bases and J by 5 bases, leaving 12 bases between them. Germline V gene lookup returns CDR1 KGHDR and CDR2 SFDVKD.

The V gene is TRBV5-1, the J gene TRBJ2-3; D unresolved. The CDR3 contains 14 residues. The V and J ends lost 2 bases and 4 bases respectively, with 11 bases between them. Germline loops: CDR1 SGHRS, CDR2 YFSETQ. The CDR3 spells CASSFEKRADTQYF. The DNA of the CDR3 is TGCGCCAGCAGCTTCGAAAAACGGGCAGATACGCAGTATTTT.

CDR3 sequence reads: CATRRQAAGELFF. CDR3 DNA: TGTGCCACCAGGCGACAGGCCGCCGGGGAGCTGTTTTTT. The rearrangement joins TRBV15 to TRBJ2-2, with a tentative D call TRBD1 (6 bases). The CDR3 extends over 13 amino acids. Trimming pared 6 bases from V and 6 bases from J, leaving 11 bases between. Germline V gene sequence: CDR1 LNHNV, CDR2 YYDKDF (reference sequence).

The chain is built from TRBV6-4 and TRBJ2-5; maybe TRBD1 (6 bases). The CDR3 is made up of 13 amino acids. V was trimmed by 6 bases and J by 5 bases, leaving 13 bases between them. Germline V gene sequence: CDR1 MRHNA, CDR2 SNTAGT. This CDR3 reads CASSYRAMETQYF. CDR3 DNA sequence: TGTGCCAGCAGCTACAGGGCCATGGAGACCCAGTACTTC.

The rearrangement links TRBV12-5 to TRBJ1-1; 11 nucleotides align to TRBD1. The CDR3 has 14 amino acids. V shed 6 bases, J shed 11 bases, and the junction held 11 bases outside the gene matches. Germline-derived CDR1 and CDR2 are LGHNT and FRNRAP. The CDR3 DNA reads TGTGCTAGTGGCGGGACAGGGGGACCAAGGAAGGCTTTCTTT. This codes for CASGGTGGPRKAFF.

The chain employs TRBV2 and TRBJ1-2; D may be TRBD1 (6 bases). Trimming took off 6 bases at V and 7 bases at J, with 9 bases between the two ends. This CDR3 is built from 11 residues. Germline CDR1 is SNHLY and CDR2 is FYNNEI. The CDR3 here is CASRGGLGYTF. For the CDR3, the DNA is TGTGCCAGCAGGGGGGGGCTTGGCTACACCTTC.

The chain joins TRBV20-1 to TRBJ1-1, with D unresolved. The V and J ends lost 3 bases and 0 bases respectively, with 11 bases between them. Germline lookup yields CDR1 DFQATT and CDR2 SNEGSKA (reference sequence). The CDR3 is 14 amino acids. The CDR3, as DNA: TGCAGTGCTAGTTCCGGAGGGCTGAACACTGAAGCTTTCTTT. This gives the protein CSASSGGLNTEAFF.

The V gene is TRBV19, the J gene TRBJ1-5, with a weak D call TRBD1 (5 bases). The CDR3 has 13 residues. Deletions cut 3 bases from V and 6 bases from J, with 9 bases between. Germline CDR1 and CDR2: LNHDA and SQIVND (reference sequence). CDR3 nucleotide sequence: TGTGCCAGTAGTATTCGGAGGGGTCAGCCCCAGCATTTT. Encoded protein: CASSIRRGQPQHF.

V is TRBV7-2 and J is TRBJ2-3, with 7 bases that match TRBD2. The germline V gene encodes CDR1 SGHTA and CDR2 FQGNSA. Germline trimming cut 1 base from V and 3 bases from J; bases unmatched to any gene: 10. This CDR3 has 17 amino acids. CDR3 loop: CASSLVWAGEGTDTQYF. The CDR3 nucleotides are TGTGCCAGCAGCTTAGTATGGGCGGGAGAAGGGACAGATACGCAGTATTTT.

CDR3 sequence: CAWKKGQGQETQYF. In DNA form, the CDR3 reads TGTGCCTGGAAGAAAGGGCAGGGTCAAGAGACCCAGTACTTC. The gene calls are TRBV30 and TRBJ2-5, with a tentative D call TRBD1 (5 bases). Germline V gene lookup returns CDR1 GTSNPN and CDR2 SVGIG (reference sequence). This CDR3 contains 14 residues. The V gene lost 4 bases and the J gene lost 2 bases, with 14 bases spanning the gap. The variable domain in full, completed from reference TRBV30 and TRBJ2-5, reads SQTIHQWPATLVQPVGSPLSLECTVEGTSNPNLYWYRQAAGRGLQLLFYSVGIGQISSEVPQNLSASRPQDRQFILSSKKLLLSDSGFYLCAWKKGQGQETQYFGPGTRLLVL.

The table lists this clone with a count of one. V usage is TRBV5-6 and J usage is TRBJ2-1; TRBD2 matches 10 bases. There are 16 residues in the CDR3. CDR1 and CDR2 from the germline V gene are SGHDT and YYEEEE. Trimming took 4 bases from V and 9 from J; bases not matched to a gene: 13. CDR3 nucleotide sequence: TGTGCCAGCAGCATTTTGCCAGCGGGAGGGAGCGGTGAGCAGTTCTTC. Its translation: CASSILPAGGSGEQFF.

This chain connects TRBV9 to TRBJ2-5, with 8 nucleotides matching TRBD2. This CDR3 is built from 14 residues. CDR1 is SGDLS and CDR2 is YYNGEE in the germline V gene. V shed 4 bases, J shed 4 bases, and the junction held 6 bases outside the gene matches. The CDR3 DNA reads TGTGCCAGCAGCCCCCTCCTAGCGGGAGAGACCCAGTACTTC. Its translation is CASSPLLAGETQYF. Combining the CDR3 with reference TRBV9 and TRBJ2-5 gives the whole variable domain DSGVTQTPKHLITATGQRVTLRCSPRSGDLSVYWYQQSLDQGLQFLIQYYNGEERAKGNILERFSAQQFPDLHSELNLSSLELGDSALYFCASSPLLAGETQYFGPGTRLLVL.

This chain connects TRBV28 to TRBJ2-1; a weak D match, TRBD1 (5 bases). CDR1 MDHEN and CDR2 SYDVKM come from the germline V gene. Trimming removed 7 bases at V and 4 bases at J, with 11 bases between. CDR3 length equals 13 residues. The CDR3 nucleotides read TGTGCCAGCACACCAGGGCCGTACAATGAGCAGTTCTTC. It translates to CASTPGPYNEQFF.

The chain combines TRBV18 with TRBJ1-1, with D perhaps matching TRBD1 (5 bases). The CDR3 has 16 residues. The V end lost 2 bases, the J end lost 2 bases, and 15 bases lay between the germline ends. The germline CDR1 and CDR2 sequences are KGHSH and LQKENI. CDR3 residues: CASSPSLPQENTEAFF. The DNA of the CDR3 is TGTGCCAGCTCACCATCGTTGCCACAGGAAAACACTGAAGCTTTCTTT.

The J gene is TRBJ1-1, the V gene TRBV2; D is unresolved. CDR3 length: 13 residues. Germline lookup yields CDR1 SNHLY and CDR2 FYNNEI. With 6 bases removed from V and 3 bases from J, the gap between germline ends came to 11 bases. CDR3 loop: CASRSEGDTEAFF. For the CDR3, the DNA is TGTGCCAGCAGGTCGGAGGGAGACACTGAAGCTTTCTTT.

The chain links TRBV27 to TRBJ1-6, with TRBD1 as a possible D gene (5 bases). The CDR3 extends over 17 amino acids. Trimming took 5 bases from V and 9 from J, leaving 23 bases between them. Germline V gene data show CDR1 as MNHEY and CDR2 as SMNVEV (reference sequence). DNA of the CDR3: TGTGCCAGCAGTCCTCCCTTGGGGGGTGGTAGGGCTTCACCCCTCCACTTT. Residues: CASSPPLGGGRASPLHF.

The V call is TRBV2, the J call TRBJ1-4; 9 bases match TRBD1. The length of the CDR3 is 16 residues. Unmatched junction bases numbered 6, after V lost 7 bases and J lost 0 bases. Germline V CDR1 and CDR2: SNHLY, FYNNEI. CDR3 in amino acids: CASKKGQGTTNEKLFF. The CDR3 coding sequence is TGTGCCAGCAAAAAGGGACAGGGTACAACTAATGAAAAACTGTTTTTT.

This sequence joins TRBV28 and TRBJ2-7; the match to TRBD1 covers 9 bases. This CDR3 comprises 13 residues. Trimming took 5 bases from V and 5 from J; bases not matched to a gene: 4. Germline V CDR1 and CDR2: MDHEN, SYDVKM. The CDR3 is CASSEQGADEQYF. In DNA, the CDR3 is TGTGCCAGCAGTGAACAGGGGGCCGACGAGCAGTACTTC.

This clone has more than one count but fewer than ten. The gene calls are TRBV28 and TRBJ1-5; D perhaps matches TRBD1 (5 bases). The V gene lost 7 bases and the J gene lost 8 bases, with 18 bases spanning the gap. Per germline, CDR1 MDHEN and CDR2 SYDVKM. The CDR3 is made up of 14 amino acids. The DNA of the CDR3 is TGTGCCAGCACCTCGGGCCAGGGAGGGGAGCCCCAGCATTTT. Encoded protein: CASTSGQGGEPQHF.

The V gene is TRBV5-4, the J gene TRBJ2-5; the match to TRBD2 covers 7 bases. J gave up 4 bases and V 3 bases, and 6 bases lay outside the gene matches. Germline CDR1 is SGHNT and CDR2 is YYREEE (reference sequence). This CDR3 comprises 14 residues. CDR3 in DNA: TGTGCCAGCAGCTCTGCGTCGGGGGGAGAGACCCAGTACTTC. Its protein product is CASSSASGGETQYF.

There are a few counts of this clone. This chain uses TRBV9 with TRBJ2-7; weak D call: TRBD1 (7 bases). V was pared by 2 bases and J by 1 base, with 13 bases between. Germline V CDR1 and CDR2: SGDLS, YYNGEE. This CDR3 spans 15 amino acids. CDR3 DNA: TGTGCCAGCAGCGTCAGGGGGGCCGGTTCCTACGAGCAGTACTTC. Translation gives CASSVRGAGSYEQYF.

In nucleotides, the CDR3 is TGTGCCAGCAGCTTACTAGCGGGATTCCCCGGGGAGCTGTTTTTT. Translation: CASSLLAGFPGELFF. V is TRBV11-2 and J is TRBJ2-2, with 9 bases that match TRBD2. Germline loops: CDR1 SGHAT, CDR2 FQNNGV. This CDR3 has 15 amino acids. J was trimmed by 6 bases and V by 2 bases; bases with no gene match: 4.

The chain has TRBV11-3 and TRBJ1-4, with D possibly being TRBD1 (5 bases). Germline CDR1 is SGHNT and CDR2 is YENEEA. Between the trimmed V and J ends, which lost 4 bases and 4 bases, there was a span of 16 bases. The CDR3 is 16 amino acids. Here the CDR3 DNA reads TGTGCCAGCAGCTCCGCGGGACTGCGGTTTAATGAAAAACTGTTTTTT. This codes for CASSSAGLRFNEKLFF.